This T cell receptor beta chain is drawn from a study of T-cell reconstitution after alpha-beta-depleted transplantation in children. Unique molecular identifiers were incorporated into the prepared TCRbeta library. TCRdb ran MiXCR on the PCR reads and lists one entry per CDR3 protein. The sample has 580,000 or so distinct CDR3 sequences; roughly 23% are singletons. Germline-derived CDR1 and CDR2 are SGHTA and FQGNSA. This CDR3 comprises 15 residues. Trimming stripped 4 bases from V and 8 bases from J, with 15 bases between. This clonotype was counted between two and nine times. The rearrangement links TRBV7-2 to TRBJ1-6; a weak D match, TRBD1 (6 bases). Sequences were derived from PBMCs, mostly from graft donor cells, sampled 360 days after TCRalphabeta/CD19-depleted stem cell transplant. The TCR sequence derives from a boy in the first two years of life who had a stem cell transplant for acute myeloid leukemia, so the T cells may come from the graft donor. The DNA of the CDR3 is TGTGCCAGCAGCTCATGGGGGGGCGCGGATTCACCCCTCCACTTT. Amino acid sequence: CASSSWGGADSPLHF. Supplemented by reference TRBV7-2 and TRBJ1-6, the full variable domain reads GAGVSQSPSNKVTEKGKDVELRCDPISGHTALYWYRQSLGQGLEFLIYFQGNSAPDKSGLPSDRFSAERTGGSVSTLTIQRTQQEDSAVYLCASSSWGGADSPLHFGNGTRLTVT.